Reported below is one TCR beta chain. V was cut by 1 base and J by 0 bases, with 7 bases left in between. The V gene's germline CDR1 is MNHEY and CDR2 SVGEGT. The CDR3 is 15 amino acids. Profiled with immunoSEQ multiplex PCR; TCRdb holds only in-frame clones, not every one. The sample holds some 170,000 clones, approximately 91% seen once. These data are taken from a study of T cell responses to AZD1222 COVID-19 vaccine. The sample consisted of peripheral blood, taken on day 0 of AZD1222 vaccination. V gene TRBV6-2 or TRBV6-3 combines with J gene TRBJ1-3, with D hard to call. The clonotype comes from an adult in good health. This chain's CDR3 is CASSYYQVSGNTIYF. The DNA of the CDR3 is TGTGCCAGCAGTTACTATCAGGTCTCTGGAAACACCATATATTTT.